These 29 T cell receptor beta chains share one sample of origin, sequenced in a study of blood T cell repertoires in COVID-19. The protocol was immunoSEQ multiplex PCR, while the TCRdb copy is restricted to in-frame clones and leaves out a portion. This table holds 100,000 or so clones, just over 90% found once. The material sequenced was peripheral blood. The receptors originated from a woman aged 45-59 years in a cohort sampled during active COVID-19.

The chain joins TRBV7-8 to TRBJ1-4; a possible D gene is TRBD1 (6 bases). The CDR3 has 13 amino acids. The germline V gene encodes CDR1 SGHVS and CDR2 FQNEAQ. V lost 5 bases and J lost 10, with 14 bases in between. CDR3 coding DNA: TGTGCCAGCAGCCCGGGGGGGCAGCGAAAACTGTTTTTT. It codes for CASSPGGQRKLFF.

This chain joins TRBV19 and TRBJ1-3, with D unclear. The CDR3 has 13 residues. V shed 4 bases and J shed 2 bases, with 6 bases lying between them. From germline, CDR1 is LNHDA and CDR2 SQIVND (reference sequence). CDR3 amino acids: CASSRAAGNTIYF. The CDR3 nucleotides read TGTGCCAGTAGTAGGGCTGCTGGAAACACCATATATTTT.

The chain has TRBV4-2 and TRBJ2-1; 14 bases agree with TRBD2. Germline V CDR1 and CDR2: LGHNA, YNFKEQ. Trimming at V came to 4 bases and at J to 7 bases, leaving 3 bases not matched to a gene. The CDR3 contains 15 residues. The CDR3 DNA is TGTGCCAGCAGCCCGGGACTAGCGGGAGCGAATGAGCAGTTCTTC. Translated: CASSPGLAGANEQFF.

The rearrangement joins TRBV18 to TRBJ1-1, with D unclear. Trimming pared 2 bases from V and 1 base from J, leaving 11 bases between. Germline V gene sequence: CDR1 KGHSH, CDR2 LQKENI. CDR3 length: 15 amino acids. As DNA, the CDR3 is TGTGCCAGCTCACCAATTAAGACTCAGAACACTGAAGCTTTCTTT. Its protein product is CASSPIKTQNTEAFF.

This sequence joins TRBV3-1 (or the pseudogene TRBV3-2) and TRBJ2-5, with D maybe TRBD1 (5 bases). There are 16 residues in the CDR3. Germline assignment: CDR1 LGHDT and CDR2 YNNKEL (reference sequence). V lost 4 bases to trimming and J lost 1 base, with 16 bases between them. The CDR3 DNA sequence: TGTGCCAGCAGCCGAACTCGCCAGGGCTTCCAAGAGACCCAGTACTTC. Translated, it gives CASSRTRQGFQETQYF.

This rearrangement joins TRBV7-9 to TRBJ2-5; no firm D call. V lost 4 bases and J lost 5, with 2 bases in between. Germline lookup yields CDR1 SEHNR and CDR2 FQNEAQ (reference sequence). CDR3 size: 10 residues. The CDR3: CASSSETQYF. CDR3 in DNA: TGTGCCAGCAGCTCGGAGACCCAGTACTTC.

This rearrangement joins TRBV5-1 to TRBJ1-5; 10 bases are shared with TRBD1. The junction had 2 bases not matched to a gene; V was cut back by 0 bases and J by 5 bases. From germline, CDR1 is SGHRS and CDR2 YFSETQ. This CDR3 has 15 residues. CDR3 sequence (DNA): TGCGCCAGCAGCTTGGAGGGGACAGGGGATCAGCCCCAGCATTTT. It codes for CASSLEGTGDQPQHF.

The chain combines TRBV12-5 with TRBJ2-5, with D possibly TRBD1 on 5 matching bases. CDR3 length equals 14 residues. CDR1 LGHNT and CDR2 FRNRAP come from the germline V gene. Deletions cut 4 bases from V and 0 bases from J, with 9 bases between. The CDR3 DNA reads TGTGCTAGTGGTTGGACACGGTACCAAGAGACCCAGTACTTC. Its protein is CASGWTRYQETQYF.

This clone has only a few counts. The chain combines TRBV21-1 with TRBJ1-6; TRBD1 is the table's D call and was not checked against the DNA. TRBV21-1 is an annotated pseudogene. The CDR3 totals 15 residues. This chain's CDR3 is CASSNIVPQGAPLHF. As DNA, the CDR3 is TGTGCCAGCAGCAATATAGTCCCTCAGGGGGCACCCCTCCACTTT.

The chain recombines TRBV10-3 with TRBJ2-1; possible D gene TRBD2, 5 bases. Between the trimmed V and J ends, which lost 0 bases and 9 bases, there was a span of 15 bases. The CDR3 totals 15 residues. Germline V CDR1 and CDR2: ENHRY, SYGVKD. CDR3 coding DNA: TGTGCCATCAGTGAGTCGGTTTCTAGCTTTAGTGAGCAGTTCTTC. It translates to CAISESVSSFSEQFF.

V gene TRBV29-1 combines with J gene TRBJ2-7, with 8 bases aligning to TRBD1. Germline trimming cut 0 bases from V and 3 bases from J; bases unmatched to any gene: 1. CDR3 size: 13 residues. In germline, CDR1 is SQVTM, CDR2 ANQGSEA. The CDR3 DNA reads TGCAGCGTTGAAGAAGACAGGGGCTACGAGCAGTACTTC. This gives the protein CSVEEDRGYEQYF.

The CDR3 sequence is CASSLQGGAGELFF. The DNA of the CDR3 is TGTGCCAGCAGTCTCCAGGGAGGGGCCGGGGAGCTGTTTTTT. This chain connects TRBV6-4 to TRBJ2-2; 7 bases are a match to TRBD2. The ends lost 5 bases at V and 6 bases at J; junction bases unmatched: 6. Looked up from germline, CDR1 is MRHNA and CDR2 is SNTAGT. This CDR3 contains 14 residues.

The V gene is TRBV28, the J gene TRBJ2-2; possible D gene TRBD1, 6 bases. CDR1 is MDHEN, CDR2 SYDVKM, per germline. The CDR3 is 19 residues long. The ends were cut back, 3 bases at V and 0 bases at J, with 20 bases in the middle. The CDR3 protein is CASSLGAHWGRPNTGELFF. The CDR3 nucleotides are TGTGCCAGCAGTTTGGGGGCCCATTGGGGACGTCCGAACACCGGGGAGCTGTTTTTT.

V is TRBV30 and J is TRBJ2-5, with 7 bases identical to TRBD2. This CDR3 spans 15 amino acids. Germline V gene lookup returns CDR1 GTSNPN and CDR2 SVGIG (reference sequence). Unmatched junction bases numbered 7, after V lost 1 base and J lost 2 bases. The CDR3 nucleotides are TGTGCCTGGAGTGGCACGGGACTACCGCAAGAGACCCAGTACTTC. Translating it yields CAWSGTGLPQETQYF.

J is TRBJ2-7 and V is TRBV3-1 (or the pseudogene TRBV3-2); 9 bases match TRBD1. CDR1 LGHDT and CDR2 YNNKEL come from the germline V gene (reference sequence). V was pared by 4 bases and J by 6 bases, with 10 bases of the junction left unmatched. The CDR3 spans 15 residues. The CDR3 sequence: CASSLGQGTYGEQYF. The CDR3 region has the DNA TGTGCCAGCAGCCTAGGACAGGGGACGTATGGCGAGCAGTACTTC.

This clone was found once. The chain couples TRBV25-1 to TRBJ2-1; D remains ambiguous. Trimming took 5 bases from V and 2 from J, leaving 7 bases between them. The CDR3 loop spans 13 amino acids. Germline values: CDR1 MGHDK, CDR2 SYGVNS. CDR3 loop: CASSNPTYNEQFF. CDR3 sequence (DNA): TGTGCCAGCAGTAACCCTACCTACAATGAGCAGTTCTTC.

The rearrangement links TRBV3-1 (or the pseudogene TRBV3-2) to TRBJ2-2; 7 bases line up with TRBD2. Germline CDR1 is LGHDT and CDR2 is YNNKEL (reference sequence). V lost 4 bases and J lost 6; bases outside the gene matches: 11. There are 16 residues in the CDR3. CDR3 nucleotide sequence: TGTGCCAGCAGCCTTTCCGGGACTACCAGGGCCGGGGAGCTGTTTTTT. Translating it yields CASSLSGTTRAGELFF.

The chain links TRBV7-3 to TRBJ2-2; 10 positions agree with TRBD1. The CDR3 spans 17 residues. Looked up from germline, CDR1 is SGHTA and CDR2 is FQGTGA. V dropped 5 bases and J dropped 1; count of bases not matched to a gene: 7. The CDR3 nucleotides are TGTGCCAGCAGCCCCGGGACAGGGGTGCTGAACACCGGGGAGCTGTTTTTT. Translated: CASSPGTGVLNTGELFF.

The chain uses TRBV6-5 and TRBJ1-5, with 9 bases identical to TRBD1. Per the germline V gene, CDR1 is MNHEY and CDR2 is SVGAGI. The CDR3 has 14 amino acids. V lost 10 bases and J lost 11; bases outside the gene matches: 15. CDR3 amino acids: CATLAGTGYISQHF. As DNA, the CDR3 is TGTGCCACCCTGGCCGGGACAGGGTACATTTCCCAGCATTTT.

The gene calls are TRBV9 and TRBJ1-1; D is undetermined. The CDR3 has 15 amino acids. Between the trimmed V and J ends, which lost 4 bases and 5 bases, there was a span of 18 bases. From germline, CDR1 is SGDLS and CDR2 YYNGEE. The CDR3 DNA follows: TGTGCCAGCAGCCCAGAGGGTGCCCTTGGGACTGAAGCTTTCTTT. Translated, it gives CASSPEGALGTEAFF.

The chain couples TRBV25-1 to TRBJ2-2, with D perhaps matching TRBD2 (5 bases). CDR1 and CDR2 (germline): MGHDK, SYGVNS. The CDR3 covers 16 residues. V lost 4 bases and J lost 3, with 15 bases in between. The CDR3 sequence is CASSGLGVGDTGELFF. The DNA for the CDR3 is TGTGCCAGCAGTGGACTTGGGGTCGGGGACACCGGGGAGCTGTTTTTT.

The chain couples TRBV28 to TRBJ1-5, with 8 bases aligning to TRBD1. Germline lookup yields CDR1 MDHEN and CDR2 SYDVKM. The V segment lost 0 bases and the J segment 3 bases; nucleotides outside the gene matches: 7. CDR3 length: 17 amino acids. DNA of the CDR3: TGTGCCAGCAGTTTATGGCGTGGGACAGGATCCAATCAGCCCCAGCATTTT. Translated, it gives CASSLWRGTGSNQPQHF.

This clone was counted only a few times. The CDR3 reads CASSGGQTSNQPQHF. The CDR3 coding sequence is TGTGCCAGCAGCGGGGGACAGACTAGCAATCAGCCCCAGCATTTT. This sequence joins TRBV5-8 and TRBJ1-5; 7 bases agree with TRBD1. The germline V gene encodes CDR1 SGHTS and CDR2 YDEGEE. V was pared by 4 bases and J by 0 bases, with 4 bases of the junction left unmatched. The CDR3 has 15 amino acids.

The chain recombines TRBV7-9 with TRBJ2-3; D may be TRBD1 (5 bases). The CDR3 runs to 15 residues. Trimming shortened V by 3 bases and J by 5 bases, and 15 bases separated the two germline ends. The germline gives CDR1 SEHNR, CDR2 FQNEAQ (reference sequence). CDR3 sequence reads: CASSFLDSRGDTQYF. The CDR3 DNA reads TGTGCCAGCAGCTTCCTTGACAGTAGGGGAGATACGCAGTATTTT.

The DNA for the CDR3 is TGCGCCAGCAGCTTGACTAGCGGGGGGGCCCGAATACGTGAGCAGTTCTTC. Protein: CASSLTSGGARIREQFF. V usage is TRBV5-1 and J usage is TRBJ2-1; 13 bases line up with TRBD2. In germline, CDR1 is SGHRS, CDR2 YFSETQ. The CDR3 is 17 amino acids. V was clipped by 1 base and J by 9 bases; unmatched bases: 10.

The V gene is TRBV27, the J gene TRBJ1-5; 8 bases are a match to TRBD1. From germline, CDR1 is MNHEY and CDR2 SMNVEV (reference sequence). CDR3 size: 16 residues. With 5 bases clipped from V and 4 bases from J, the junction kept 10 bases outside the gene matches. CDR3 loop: CASSRNDRGKNQPQHF. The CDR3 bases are TGTGCCAGCAGTCGGAACGACAGGGGAAAAAATCAGCCCCAGCATTTT.

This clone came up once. The CDR3 loop reads CASTAGTVREQYF. Written as DNA, the CDR3 is TGTGCCAGCACCGCCGGGACAGTTCGCGAGCAGTACTTC. The chain recombines TRBV28 with TRBJ2-7, with TRBD1 matching over 7 bases. V was pared by 7 bases and J by 6 bases, with 9 bases of the junction left unmatched. Germline V gives CDR1 MDHEN, CDR2 SYDVKM. The CDR3 runs 13 residues.

Here the CDR3 reads CASSWGQGGYTF. The CDR3 DNA reads TGTGCCAGCAGCTGGGGACAGGGAGGCTACACCTTC. The gene calls are TRBV12-3 or TRBV12-4 and TRBJ1-2, with 9 bases identical to TRBD1. CDR3 length equals 12 residues. V dropped 6 bases and J dropped 8; count of bases not matched to a gene: 4.

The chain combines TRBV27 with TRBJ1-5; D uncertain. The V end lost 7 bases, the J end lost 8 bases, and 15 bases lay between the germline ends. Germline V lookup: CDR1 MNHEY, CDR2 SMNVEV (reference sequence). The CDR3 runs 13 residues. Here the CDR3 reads CASKSPFEEPQHF. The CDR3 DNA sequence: TGTGCCAGCAAATCCCCCTTTGAGGAGCCCCAGCATTTT.